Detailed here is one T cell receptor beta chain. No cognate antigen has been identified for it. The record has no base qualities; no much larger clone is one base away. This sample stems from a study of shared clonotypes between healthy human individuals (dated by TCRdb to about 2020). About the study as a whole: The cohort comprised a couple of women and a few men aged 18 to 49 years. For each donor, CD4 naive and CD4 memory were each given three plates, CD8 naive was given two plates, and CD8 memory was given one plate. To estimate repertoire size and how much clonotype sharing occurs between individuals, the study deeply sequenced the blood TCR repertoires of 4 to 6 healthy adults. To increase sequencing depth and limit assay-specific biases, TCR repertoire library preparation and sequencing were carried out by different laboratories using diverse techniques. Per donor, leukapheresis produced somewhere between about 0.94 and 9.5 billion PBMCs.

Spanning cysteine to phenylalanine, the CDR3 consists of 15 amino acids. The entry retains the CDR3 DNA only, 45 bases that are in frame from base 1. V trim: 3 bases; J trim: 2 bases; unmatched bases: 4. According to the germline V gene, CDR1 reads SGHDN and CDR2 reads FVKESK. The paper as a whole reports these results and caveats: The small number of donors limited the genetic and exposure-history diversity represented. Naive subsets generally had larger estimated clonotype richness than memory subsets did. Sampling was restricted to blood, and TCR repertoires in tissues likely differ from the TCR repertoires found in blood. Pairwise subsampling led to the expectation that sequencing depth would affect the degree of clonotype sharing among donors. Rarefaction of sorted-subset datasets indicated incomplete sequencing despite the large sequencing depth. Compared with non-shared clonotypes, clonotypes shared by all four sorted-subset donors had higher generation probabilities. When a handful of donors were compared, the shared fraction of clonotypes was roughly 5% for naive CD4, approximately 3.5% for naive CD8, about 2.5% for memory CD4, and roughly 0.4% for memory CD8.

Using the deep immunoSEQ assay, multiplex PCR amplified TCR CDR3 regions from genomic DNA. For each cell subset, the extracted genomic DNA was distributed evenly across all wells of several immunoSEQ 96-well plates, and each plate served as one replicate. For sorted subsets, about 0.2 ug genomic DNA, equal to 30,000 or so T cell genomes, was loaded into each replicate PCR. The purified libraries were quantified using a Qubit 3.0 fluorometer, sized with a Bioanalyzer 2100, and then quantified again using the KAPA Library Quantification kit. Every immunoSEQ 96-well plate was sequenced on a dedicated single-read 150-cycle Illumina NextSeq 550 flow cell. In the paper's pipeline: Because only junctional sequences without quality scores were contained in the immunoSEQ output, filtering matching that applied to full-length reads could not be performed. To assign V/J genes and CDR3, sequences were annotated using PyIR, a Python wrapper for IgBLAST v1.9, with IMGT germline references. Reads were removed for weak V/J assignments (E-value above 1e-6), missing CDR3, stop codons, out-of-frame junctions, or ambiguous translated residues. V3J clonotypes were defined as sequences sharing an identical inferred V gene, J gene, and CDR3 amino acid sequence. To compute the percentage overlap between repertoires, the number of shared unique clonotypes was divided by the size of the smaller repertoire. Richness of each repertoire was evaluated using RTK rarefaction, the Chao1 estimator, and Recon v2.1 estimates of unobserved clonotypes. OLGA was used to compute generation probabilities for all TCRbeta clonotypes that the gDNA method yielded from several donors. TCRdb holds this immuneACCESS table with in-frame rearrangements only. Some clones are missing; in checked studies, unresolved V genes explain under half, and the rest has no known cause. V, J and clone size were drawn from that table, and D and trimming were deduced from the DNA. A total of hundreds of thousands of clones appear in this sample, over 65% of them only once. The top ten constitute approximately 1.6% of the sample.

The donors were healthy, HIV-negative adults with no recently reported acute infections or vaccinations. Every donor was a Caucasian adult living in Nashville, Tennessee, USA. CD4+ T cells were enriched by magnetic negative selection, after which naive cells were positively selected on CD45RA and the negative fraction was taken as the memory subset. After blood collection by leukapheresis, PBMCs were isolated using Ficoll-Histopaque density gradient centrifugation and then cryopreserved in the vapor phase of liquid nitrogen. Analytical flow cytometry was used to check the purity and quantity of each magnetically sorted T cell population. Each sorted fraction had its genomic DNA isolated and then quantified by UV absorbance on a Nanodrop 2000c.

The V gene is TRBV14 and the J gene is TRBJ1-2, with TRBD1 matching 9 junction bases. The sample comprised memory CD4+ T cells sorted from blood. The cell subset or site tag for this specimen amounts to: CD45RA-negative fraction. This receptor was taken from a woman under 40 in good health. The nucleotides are TGTGCCAGCAGCCATGTGGGACAGGGAAACTATGGCTACACCTTC. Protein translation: CASSHVGQGNYGYTF.